These 27 T cell receptor beta chains were sequenced from one sample in a study of control samples from healthy donors and cancer patients. Libraries were prepared by immunoSEQ multiplex PCR; TCRdb keeps only in-frame clonotypes and omits some of them. The top ten hold under 0.7% of the sample, which has 100,000 to 150,000 clones, 85% to 95% seen once. Sequenced input: PBMCs. The receptor set was obtained from a man at least 80 years old with head and neck cancer.

This chain joins TRBV6-5 and TRBJ2-5; weak D call: TRBD2 (6 bases). The CDR3 spans 15 residues. Germline V gives CDR1 MNHEY, CDR2 SVGAGI. Trimming removed 11 bases from V and 2 bases from J, with 21 bases in between. Written as DNA, the CDR3 is TGTGCCTACAAATATCTGCGGGGCATTCAAGAGACCCAGTACTTC. Its translation: CAYKYLRGIQETQYF.

The chain combines TRBV6-6 with TRBJ2-7, with a weak D call TRBD1 (6 bases). Trimming cost V 6 bases and J 1 base, with 13 bases left between them. CDR1 and CDR2 (germline): MNHNY, SVGAGI (reference sequence). The CDR3 is made up of 14 amino acids. The CDR3 spells CASSPDRLSYEQYF. The CDR3 DNA reads as TGTGCCAGCAGCCCCGACAGGCTATCCTACGAGCAGTACTTC.

The rearrangement uses TRBV6-8 and TRBJ2-5, with 11 nucleotides matching TRBD2. Germline V gene sequence: CDR1 MNHGY, CDR2 SAAAGT. The CDR3 is made up of 16 amino acids. With 6 bases clipped from V and 3 bases from J, the junction kept 9 bases outside the gene matches. The CDR3 spells CASRLAGGPLKETQYF. CDR3 nucleotide sequence: TGTGCCAGCAGATTAGCGGGAGGGCCTTTAAAAGAGACCCAGTACTTC.

This sequence joins TRBV5-5 and TRBJ2-5; no firm D call. CDR1 and CDR2 from the germline V gene are SGHKS and YYEKEE (reference sequence). This CDR3 is built from 14 residues. V shed 2 bases and J shed 1 base, with 9 bases lying between them. CDR3 amino acids: CASSFTSAQETQYF. DNA for the CDR3: TGTGCCAGCAGCTTCACGTCGGCCCAAGAGACCCAGTACTTC.

The chain carries TRBV7-8 and TRBJ2-5; D gene uncertain. The V end lost 3 bases, the J end lost 5 bases, and 16 bases lay between the germline ends. CDR1 and CDR2 from the germline V gene are SGHVS and FQNEAQ. The CDR3 runs 15 residues. The CDR3 sequence: CASSFFVLARETQYF. CDR3 DNA sequence: TGTGCCAGCAGCTTCTTCGTCCTTGCGAGGGAGACCCAGTACTTC.

This clone was seen only a few times. The chain links TRBV10-3 to TRBJ2-6; D remains unclear. The CDR3 is 13 residues long. V was shortened by 10 bases and J by 2 bases, with 9 bases between the two germline ends. Germline CDR1 is ENHRY and CDR2 is SYGVKD. Written as DNA, the CDR3 is TGTGCCACTAAGGACGCTGGGGCCAACGTCCTGACTTTC. It codes for CATKDAGANVLTF.

V gene TRBV24-1 combines with J gene TRBJ2-3, with TRBD2 matching over 7 bases. Per germline, CDR1 KGHDR and CDR2 SFDVKD. The CDR3 covers 15 residues. V shed 4 bases, J shed 5 bases, and the junction held 8 bases outside the gene matches. The DNA of the CDR3 is TGTGCCACCAGTGACCTCACTAGCGAGGGAGATACGCAGTATTTT. It translates to CATSDLTSEGDTQYF.

The V and J genes are TRBV29-1 and TRBJ1-5, with 12 bases lining up with TRBD1. This CDR3 region has 15 residues. Germline CDR1 SQVTM, CDR2 ANQGSEA. V dropped 7 bases and J dropped 2; count of bases not matched to a gene: 6. The CDR3 nucleotides read TGCAGCGCCCTGGGACAGGGGGCAGGCAATCAGCCCCAGCATTTT. Amino acid sequence: CSALGQGAGNQPQHF.

The J gene is TRBJ2-3, the V gene TRBV5-1, with D possibly being TRBD1 (5 bases). V was shortened by 4 bases and J by 4 bases, with 10 bases between the two germline ends. There are 13 residues in the CDR3. Germline CDR1 is SGHRS and CDR2 is YFSETQ. The CDR3 nucleotides read TGCGCCAGCAGCCACCGACAGTCAGATACGCAGTATTTT. It codes for CASSHRQSDTQYF.

Here the CDR3 reads CASSQPTGTGLWSYTF. The CDR3 DNA reads as TGCGCCAGCAGCCAACCCACAGGGACGGGGCTCTGGAGCTACACCTTC. The chain is built from TRBV4-1 and TRBJ1-2; D may be TRBD1 (6 bases). CDR3 length equals 16 residues. Germline V CDR1 and CDR2: MGHRA, YSYEKL. Trimming stripped 2 bases from V and 9 bases from J, with 22 bases between.

V gene TRBV3-1 (or the pseudogene TRBV3-2) combines with J gene TRBJ1-5; D possibly corresponds to TRBD1 (6 bases). The CDR3 totals 14 residues. Germline lookup yields CDR1 LGHDT and CDR2 YNNKEL (reference sequence). Deletions cut 8 bases from V and 2 bases from J, with 13 bases between. CDR3 residues: CASGVGAGNQPQHF. The CDR3 region has the DNA TGTGCCAGCGGAGTGGGGGCGGGCAATCAGCCCCAGCATTTT.

The chain employs TRBV5-1 and TRBJ1-2; D is perhaps TRBD1 (6 bases). The CDR3 runs to 14 residues. Trimming shortened V by 4 bases and J by 2 bases, and 12 bases separated the two germline ends. Per germline, CDR1 SGHRS and CDR2 YFSETQ. CDR3 nucleotide sequence: TGCGCCAGCAGCCCGGACAGCTGGAACTATGGCTACACCTTC. Amino acids: CASSPDSWNYGYTF.

The V gene is TRBV6-4, the J gene TRBJ2-1; no definite D call. Germline CDR1 reads MRHNA; CDR2 reads SNTAGT. With 2 bases removed from V and 5 bases from J, the gap between germline ends came to 13 bases. The CDR3 covers 15 residues. CDR3 loop: CASSDGLGGNNEQFF. CDR3 sequence (DNA): TGTGCCAGCAGTGACGGGCTAGGTGGTAACAATGAGCAGTTCTTC.

V gene TRBV6-5 combines with J gene TRBJ2-3; no reliable D call. Trimming cost V 4 bases and J 2 bases, with 13 bases left between them. Germline V gene data show CDR1 as MNHEY and CDR2 as SVGAGI. This CDR3 has 15 residues. This chain's CDR3 is CASSSSVFTTDTQYF. CDR3 coding DNA: TGTGCCAGCAGTTCCTCGGTTTTTACCACAGATACGCAGTATTTT.

The V gene is TRBV5-6, the J gene TRBJ2-7, with a tentative D call TRBD2 (6 bases). Germline loops: CDR1 SGHDT, CDR2 YYEEEE. The CDR3 loop spans 13 amino acids. Trimming stripped 2 bases from V and 2 bases from J, with 8 bases between. The CDR3 loop reads CASSFGGTYEQYF. DNA of the CDR3: TGTGCCAGCAGCTTCGGGGGAACCTACGAGCAGTACTTC.

The V gene is TRBV15, the J gene TRBJ2-1; 8 bases are a match to TRBD2. The trim removed 6 bases at V and 6 bases at J, leaving 7 bases unmatched. This CDR3 comprises 14 residues. Germline V gene lookup returns CDR1 LNHNV and CDR2 YYDKDF (reference sequence). CDR3 sequence: CATSKRESTNEQFF. The CDR3 coding sequence is TGTGCCACCAGTAAGCGGGAGAGTACCAATGAGCAGTTCTTC.

The CDR3 is CASSLTTDTQYF. DNA of the CDR3: TGCGCCAGCAGCTTGACCACAGATACGCAGTATTTT. The chain couples TRBV5-1 to TRBJ2-3; D not resolved. CDR3 length equals 12 residues. The V gene's germline CDR1 is SGHRS and CDR2 YFSETQ. Trimming took 1 base from V and 2 from J, leaving 2 bases between them.

The chain carries TRBV5-5 and TRBJ2-7; 7 bases align to TRBD2. V was pared by 2 bases and J by 2 bases, with 4 bases of the junction left unmatched. The CDR3 runs to 14 residues. CDR1 is SGHKS and CDR2 is YYEKEE in the germline V gene (reference sequence). CDR3: CASSFRRGTYEQYF. DNA of the CDR3: TGTGCCAGCAGCTTTCGGCGGGGGACCTACGAGCAGTACTTC.

The rearrangement uses TRBV5-4 and TRBJ2-3, with D possibly being TRBD1 or TRBD2 (5 bases each). Germline V gene lookup returns CDR1 SGHNT and CDR2 YYREEE (reference sequence). Trimming stripped 3 bases from V and 4 bases from J, with 15 bases between. The CDR3 totals 15 residues. CDR3 protein: CASSSPTGGSDTQYF. The CDR3 nucleotides read TGTGCCAGCAGCTCCCCTACTGGGGGTTCAGATACGCAGTATTTT.

This clone was detected only once. The gene calls are TRBV5-1 and TRBJ2-2; unclear D gene. The CDR3 totals 13 residues. The germline V gene has CDR1 SGHRS and CDR2 YFSETQ. The ends were cut back, 7 bases at V and 1 base at J, with 8 bases in the middle. This CDR3 is CASGVGNTGELFF. In DNA, the CDR3 is TGCGCCAGCGGGGTAGGGAACACCGGGGAGCTGTTTTTT.

This rearrangement joins TRBV6-2 or TRBV6-3 to TRBJ2-1; perhaps TRBD2 as D (5 bases). This CDR3 spans 15 amino acids. Trimming removed 0 bases from V and 9 bases from J, with 15 bases in between. The germline CDR1 and CDR2 sequences are MNHEY and SVGEGT. The CDR3 spells CASSYSKPGNGEQFF. The CDR3 nucleotides are TGTGCCAGCAGTTACTCGAAGCCGGGGAATGGTGAGCAGTTCTTC.

The rearrangement links TRBV6-5 to TRBJ1-2; 8 bases are a match to TRBD1. Germline CDR1 reads MNHEY; CDR2 reads SVGAGI. Trimming cost V 4 bases and J 8 bases; bases outside gene matches: 9. CDR3 size: 14 residues. The CDR3 spells CASSLGQASGGYTF. DNA for the CDR3: TGTGCCAGCAGTTTGGGACAGGCGTCGGGGGGCTACACCTTC.

The chain combines TRBV2 with TRBJ1-2; tentatively, D is TRBD1 (6 bases). Trimming removed 5 bases from V and 4 bases from J, with 17 bases in between. Germline V gene data show CDR1 as SNHLY and CDR2 as FYNNEI. This CDR3 region has 15 residues. CDR3 protein: CASSQGTGKIYGYTF. In DNA form, the CDR3 reads TGTGCCAGCAGTCAGGGGACGGGGAAGATCTATGGCTACACCTTC.

The chain employs TRBV6-5 and TRBJ1-2; the match to TRBD1 covers 9 bases. V lost 2 bases to trimming and J lost 8 bases; unmatched junction nucleotides: 6. Germline CDR1 is MNHEY and CDR2 is SVGAGI. CDR3 length equals 14 residues. The CDR3: CASSYQQGARGYTF. As DNA, the CDR3 is TGTGCCAGCAGTTACCAACAGGGGGCGAGGGGCTACACCTTC.

The count of this clone is one. The gene calls are TRBV25-1 and TRBJ2-3; perhaps TRBD2 as D (6 bases). V shed 4 bases and J shed 0 bases, with 11 bases lying between them. From germline, CDR1 is MGHDK and CDR2 SYGVNS. This CDR3 is built from 15 residues. CDR3 DNA sequence: TGTGCCAGCAGTGGGCTAAGCGGGAGCACAGATACGCAGTATTTT. Its translation: CASSGLSGSTDTQYF.

This clone was seen once. The rearrangement uses TRBV7-9 and TRBJ2-1; TRBD2 agrees at 9 bases. Per germline, CDR1 SEHNR and CDR2 FQNEAQ (reference sequence). Losses at the gene ends were 0 bases for V and 8 bases for J; bases not matched to a gene: 8. CDR3 length: 16 residues. CDR3 sequence: CASSLAFSGSFHEQFF. CDR3 DNA: TGTGCCAGCAGCTTAGCGTTTAGCGGGAGTTTTCATGAGCAGTTCTTC.

The gene calls are TRBV12-5 and TRBJ2-1; 9 bases match TRBD1. This CDR3 is built from 17 residues. Germline V lookup: CDR1 LGHNT, CDR2 FRNRAP. V dropped 3 bases and J dropped 9; count of bases not matched to a gene: 15. In DNA form, the CDR3 reads TGTGCTAGTGGTTTTGGGACAGGGACCCTTGGTTTGAGTGAGCAGTTCTTC. The encoded protein is CASGFGTGTLGLSEQFF.